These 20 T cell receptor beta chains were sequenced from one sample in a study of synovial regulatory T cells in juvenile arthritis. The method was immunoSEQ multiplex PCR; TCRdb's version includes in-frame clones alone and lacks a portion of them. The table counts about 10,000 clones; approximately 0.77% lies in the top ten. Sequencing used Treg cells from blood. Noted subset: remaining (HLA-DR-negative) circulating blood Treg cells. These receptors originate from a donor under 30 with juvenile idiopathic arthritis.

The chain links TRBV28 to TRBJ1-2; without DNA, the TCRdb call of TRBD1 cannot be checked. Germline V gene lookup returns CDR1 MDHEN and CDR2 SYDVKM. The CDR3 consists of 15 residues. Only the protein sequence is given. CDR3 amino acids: CASSFNRGHNYGYTF.

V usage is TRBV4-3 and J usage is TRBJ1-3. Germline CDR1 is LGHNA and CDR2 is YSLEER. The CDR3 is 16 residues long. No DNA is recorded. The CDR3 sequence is CASSQAVGGSGNTIYF.

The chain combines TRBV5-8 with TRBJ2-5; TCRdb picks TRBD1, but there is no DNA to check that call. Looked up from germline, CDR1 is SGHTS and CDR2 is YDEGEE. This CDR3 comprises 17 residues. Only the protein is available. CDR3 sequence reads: CASSRWRGTGRQETQYF.

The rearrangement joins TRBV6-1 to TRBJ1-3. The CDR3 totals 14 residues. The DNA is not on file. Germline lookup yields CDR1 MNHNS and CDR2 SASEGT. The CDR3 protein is CASRRRGHQNTIYF.

CDR3 in amino acids: CASSSRLGYTF. The genes are TRBV4-3 and TRBJ1-2. The CDR3 has 11 amino acids. No coding sequence is recorded. Germline CDR1 LGHNA, CDR2 YSLEER.

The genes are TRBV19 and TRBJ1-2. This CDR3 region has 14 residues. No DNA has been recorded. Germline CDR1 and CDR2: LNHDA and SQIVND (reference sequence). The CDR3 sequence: CASSIVWTDYGYTF.

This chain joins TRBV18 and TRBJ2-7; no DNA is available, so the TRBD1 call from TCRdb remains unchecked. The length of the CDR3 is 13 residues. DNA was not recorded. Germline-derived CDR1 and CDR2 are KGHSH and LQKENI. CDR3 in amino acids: CASSLGQPYEQYF. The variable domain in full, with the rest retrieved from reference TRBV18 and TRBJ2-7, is NAGVMQNPRHLVRRRGQEARLRCSPMKGHSHVYWYRQLPEEGLKFMVYLQKENIIDESGMPKERFSAEFPKEGPSILRIQQVVRGDSAAYFCASSLGQPYEQYFGPGTRLTVT.

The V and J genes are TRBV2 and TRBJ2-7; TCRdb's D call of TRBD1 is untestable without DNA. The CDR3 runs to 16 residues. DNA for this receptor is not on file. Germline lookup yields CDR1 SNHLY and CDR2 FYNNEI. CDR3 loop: CASSLKTGQFSYEQYF.

CDR3 protein: CASSFQGSYTEAFF. The V call is TRBV5-4, the J call TRBJ1-1; with no DNA, the TCRdb D assignment of TRBD1 cannot be verified. This CDR3 spans 14 amino acids. DNA is not recorded here. The germline V gene has CDR1 SGHNT and CDR2 YYREEE (reference sequence).

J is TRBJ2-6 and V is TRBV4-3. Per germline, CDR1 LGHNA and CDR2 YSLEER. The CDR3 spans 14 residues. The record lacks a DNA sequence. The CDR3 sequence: CASSLALWANVLTF.

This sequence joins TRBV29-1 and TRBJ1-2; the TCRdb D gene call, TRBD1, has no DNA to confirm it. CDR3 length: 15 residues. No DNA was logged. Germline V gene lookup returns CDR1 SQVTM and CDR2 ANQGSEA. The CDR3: CSVGGDSRANYGYTF.

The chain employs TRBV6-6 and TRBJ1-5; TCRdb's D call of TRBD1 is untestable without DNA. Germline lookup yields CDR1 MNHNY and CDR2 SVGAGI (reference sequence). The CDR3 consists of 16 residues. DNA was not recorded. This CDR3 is CASSYDRTHSNQPQHF.

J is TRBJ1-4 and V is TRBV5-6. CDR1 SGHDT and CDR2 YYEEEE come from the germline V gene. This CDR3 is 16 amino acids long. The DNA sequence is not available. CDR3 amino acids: CASSLRGQWTNEKLFF.

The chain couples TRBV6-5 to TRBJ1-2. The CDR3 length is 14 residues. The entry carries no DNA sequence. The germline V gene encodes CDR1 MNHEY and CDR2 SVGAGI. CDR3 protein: CASSYGGFPHGYTF.

CDR3 sequence reads: CASSQRRTGVNEKLFF. The chain joins TRBV4-3 to TRBJ1-4; the D call of TRBD1 rests on TCRdb alone, since no DNA is present to check it. This CDR3 region has 16 residues. The nucleotide record is missing. The germline V gene has CDR1 LGHNA and CDR2 YSLEER.

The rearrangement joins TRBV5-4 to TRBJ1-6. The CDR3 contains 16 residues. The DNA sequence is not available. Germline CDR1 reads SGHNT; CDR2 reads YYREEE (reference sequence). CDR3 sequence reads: CATSRGETGRDSPLHF.

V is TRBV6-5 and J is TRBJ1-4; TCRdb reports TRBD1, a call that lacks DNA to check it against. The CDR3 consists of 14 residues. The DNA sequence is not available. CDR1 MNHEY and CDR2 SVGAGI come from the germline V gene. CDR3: CASSPNRGREKLFF.

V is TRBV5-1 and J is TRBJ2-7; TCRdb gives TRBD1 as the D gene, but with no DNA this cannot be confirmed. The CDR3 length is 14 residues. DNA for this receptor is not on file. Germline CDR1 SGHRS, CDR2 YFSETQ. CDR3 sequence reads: CASSLVSQDYEQYF.

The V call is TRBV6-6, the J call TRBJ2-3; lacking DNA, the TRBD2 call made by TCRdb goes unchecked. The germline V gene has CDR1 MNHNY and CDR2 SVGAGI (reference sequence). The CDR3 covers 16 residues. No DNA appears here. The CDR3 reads CASSYSRKSGTDTQYF.

The CDR3 protein is CASSLWGASTDTQYF. The V and J genes are TRBV7-9 and TRBJ2-3. The CDR3 has 15 amino acids. Nucleotide data are not available. Germline V gives CDR1 SEHNR, CDR2 FQNEAQ (reference sequence).